Shown below are 32 T cell receptor beta chains from a single sample sequenced in a study of OX40 agonist ivuxolimab in advanced cancers. Here immunoSEQ multiplex PCR was the method, and the copy in TCRdb shows in-frame clones only, minus some. The data hold 65,000 to 95,000 clones, with about 91% observed a single time. Sequencing used CD4+ or CD8+ T cells sorted from blood, obtained in a trial of the OX40 agonist ivuxolimab. The origin of the receptors is an adult with an advanced solid tumor such as melanoma, head and neck, liver or kidney cancer.

V gene TRBV28 combines with J gene TRBJ2-3, with TRBD2 matching 7 bases. The V segment lost 3 bases and the J segment 0 bases; nucleotides outside the gene matches: 6. CDR3 length: 16 amino acids. CDR1 and CDR2 from the germline V gene are MDHEN and SYDVKM. The CDR3 bases are TGTGCCAGCAGTTTGGGGAGCGGGACTAGCACAGATACGCAGTATTTT. It translates to CASSLGSGTSTDTQYF.

In the case of this clone: No DNA is shown, since the ends of the CDR3 on it are uncertain; the CDR3 is the one TCRdb lists. This chain connects TRBV9 to TRBJ2-1; TRBD2 is the table's D call and was not checked against the DNA. The CDR3 adds up to 14 amino acids, both ends counted. Germline V gives CDR1 SGDLS, CDR2 YYNGEE. The CDR3 here is CASSVGEGTQGPFF.

Only one count was recorded for this clone. The chain carries TRBV19 and TRBJ2-3; 8 nucleotides agree with TRBD2. CDR3 length: 16 residues. Losses at the gene ends were 6 bases for V and 4 bases for J; bases not matched to a gene: 12. The germline CDR1 and CDR2 sequences are LNHDA and SQIVND (reference sequence). The CDR3 reads CASSADLAGGADTQYF. In DNA form, the CDR3 reads TGTGCCAGTAGCGCTGACTTGGCGGGAGGTGCAGATACGCAGTATTTT.

This chain connects TRBV18 to TRBJ1-3; D gene ambiguous. Germline loops: CDR1 KGHSH, CDR2 LQKENI. This CDR3 has 13 residues. Trimming pared 3 bases from V and 1 base from J, leaving 4 bases between. Written as DNA, the CDR3 is TGTGCCAGCTCACCTAGTTCTGGAAACACCATATATTTT. Its protein product is CASSPSSGNTIYF.

The J gene is TRBJ2-3, the V gene TRBV28; perhaps TRBD2 as D (6 bases). Germline assignment: CDR1 MDHEN and CDR2 SYDVKM. CDR3 length equals 16 residues. Deletions cut 8 bases from V and 2 bases from J, with 20 bases between. CDR3 bases: TGTGCCAGCCAACTTGTGGGGACTCCCCACACAGATACGCAGTATTTT. It is translated as CASQLVGTPHTDTQYF. The complete variable domain, with remaining parts taken from reference TRBV28 and TRBJ2-3, reads DVKVTQSSRYLVKRTGEKVFLECVQDMDHENMFWYRQDPGLGLRLIYFSYDVKMKEKGDIPEGYSVSREKKERFSLILESASTNQTSMYLCASQLVGTPHTDTQYFGPGTRLTVL.

This clone appeared once. The chain recombines TRBV7-3 with TRBJ2-1; 9 bases are shared with TRBD2. There are 18 residues in the CDR3. Trimming removed 1 base from V and 8 bases from J; junction bases left unmatched: 15. The germline CDR1 and CDR2 sequences are SGHTA and FQGTGA. CDR3 residues: CASSLRSREGQNFHEQFF. The DNA for the CDR3 is TGTGCCAGCAGCTTAAGGTCGCGGGAGGGGCAGAATTTTCATGAGCAGTTCTTC.

The chain is built from TRBV5-1 and TRBJ2-3; no reliable D call. The CDR3 runs to 13 residues. V lost 2 bases and J 5 bases, leaving 9 bases between the germline ends. The germline CDR1 and CDR2 sequences are SGHRS and YFSETQ. CDR3 residues: CASSFSTVDTQYF. The CDR3 region has the DNA TGCGCCAGCAGCTTCTCCACGGTAGATACGCAGTATTTT.

This clone is a singleton in its sample. This rearrangement joins TRBV10-3 to TRBJ2-2, with TRBD2 matching over 14 bases. Trimming removed 10 bases from V and 4 bases from J; junction bases left unmatched: 8. Germline V gives CDR1 ENHRY, CDR2 SYGVKD. The CDR3 consists of 16 residues. This chain's CDR3 is CATRGTSGRGTGELFF. The CDR3 DNA follows: TGTGCCACCCGTGGGACTAGCGGGAGAGGCACCGGGGAGCTGTTTTTT.

The chain is built from TRBV2 and TRBJ1-1; 7 nucleotides match TRBD1. The CDR3 length is 13 residues. J gave up 6 bases and V 7 bases, and 8 bases lay outside the gene matches. Germline V gives CDR1 SNHLY, CDR2 FYNNEI. The CDR3 bases are TGTGCCAGCACCATGACAGGGTGGGCTGAAGCTTTCTTT. This gives the protein CASTMTGWAEAFF.

The chain has TRBV28 and TRBJ1-3; D not certain. CDR3 length: 14 amino acids. Germline CDR1 reads MDHEN; CDR2 reads SYDVKM. The V end was cut by 7 bases, the J end by 0 bases, with 10 bases between. This CDR3 is CASTPVLSGNTIYF. The DNA of the CDR3 is TGTGCCAGCACTCCCGTGCTCTCTGGAAACACCATATATTTT.

V usage is TRBV14 and J usage is TRBJ2-5; TRBD1 matches 9 bases. Germline trimming cut 4 bases from V and 5 bases from J; bases unmatched to any gene: 8. This CDR3 spans 15 amino acids. CDR1 SGHDN and CDR2 FVKESK come from the germline V gene. The CDR3 here is CASSRRTGVKETQYF. In DNA, the CDR3 is TGTGCCAGCAGCCGCCGGACAGGGGTAAAGGAGACCCAGTACTTC.

CDR3 DNA: TGTGCCAGTGGGGGTGCCCATGAAAAACTGTTTTTT. It encodes CASGGAHEKLFF. V gene TRBV9 combines with J gene TRBJ1-4, with D perhaps matching TRBD1 (5 bases). V lost 8 bases and J lost 6, with 11 bases in between. The CDR3 totals 12 residues. Germline CDR1 SGDLS, CDR2 YYNGEE.

The chain joins TRBV30 to TRBJ2-2; D possibly corresponds to TRBD2 (5 bases). Germline CDR1 and CDR2: GTSNPN and SVGIG (reference sequence). V lost 2 bases and J 8 bases, leaving 21 bases between the germline ends. There are 16 residues in the CDR3. As DNA, the CDR3 is TGTGCCTGGAGTATGTTGTCAGGACTGCGATCGGGGGAGCTGTTTTTT. Protein sequence: CAWSMLSGLRSGELFF.

This clone was observed a single time. The chain uses TRBV25-1 and TRBJ1-2, with D unclear. Deletions cut 2 bases from V and 5 bases from J, with 3 bases between. Looked up from germline, CDR1 is MGHDK and CDR2 is SYGVNS. The CDR3 is 11 residues long. The chain's CDR3 is CASSELYGYTF. As DNA, the CDR3 is TGTGCCAGCAGTGAACTGTATGGCTACACCTTC.

This rearrangement joins TRBV25-1 to TRBJ1-6; possible D gene TRBD1, 5 bases. V was cut by 6 bases and J by 0 bases, with 9 bases left in between. The CDR3 sequence is 15 residues long. The germline V gene has CDR1 MGHDK and CDR2 SYGVNS. In nucleotides, the CDR3 is TGTGCCAGCAGGGCAGGGAGCTCCTATAATTCACCCCTCCACTTT. Translated: CASRAGSSYNSPLHF.

This chain's CDR3 is CSVMTGGFQRWGNTEAFF. The CDR3 coding sequence is TGCAGCGTTATGACAGGGGGCTTTCAACGTTGGGGTAACACTGAAGCTTTCTTT. The chain carries TRBV29-1 and TRBJ1-1, with TRBD1 matching over 10 bases. There are 18 residues in the CDR3. In germline, CDR1 is SQVTM, CDR2 ANQGSEA. V was pared by 5 bases and J by 2 bases, with 17 bases of the junction left unmatched.

The chain joins TRBV6-5 to TRBJ1-1; the D is unclear. The V gene's germline CDR1 is MNHEY and CDR2 SVGAGI. The CDR3 length is 14 residues. Trimming removed 1 base at V and 4 bases at J, with 10 bases between. The CDR3 DNA reads as TGTGCCAGCAGTTACTTTCGGGGTATCACTGAAGCTTTCTTT. This translates into CASSYFRGITEAFF.

CDR3 nucleotides: TGTGCCTGGAGTGTGGTCAGGGGGACCTACAATGAGCAGTTCTTC. As protein: CAWSVVRGTYNEQFF. V and J are TRBV30 and TRBJ2-1; TRBD1 agrees at 7 bases. CDR3 size: 15 residues. The V gene end was trimmed by 0 bases and the J gene end by 2 bases; junction bases not matched to a gene: 4. Per the germline V gene, CDR1 is GTSNPN and CDR2 is SVGIG (reference sequence).

The chain links TRBV30 to TRBJ1-1; 8 bases are shared with TRBD1. This CDR3 spans 14 amino acids. Germline CDR1 GTSNPN, CDR2 SVGIG (reference sequence). V shed 4 bases, J shed 0 bases, and the junction held 4 bases outside the gene matches. In nucleotides, the CDR3 is TGTGCCTGGAAAAGACAGGGGATGAACACTGAAGCTTTCTTT. Residues: CAWKRQGMNTEAFF.

The V and J genes are TRBV5-6 and TRBJ2-3; 9 nucleotides align to TRBD2. The junction had 6 bases not matched to a gene; V was cut back by 0 bases and J by 4 bases. Germline V gene data show CDR1 as SGHDT and CDR2 as YYEEEE. The CDR3 has 16 residues. The chain's CDR3 is CASSLGRTSVPDTQYF. The CDR3 DNA reads as TGTGCCAGCAGCTTGGGCCGGACTAGCGTCCCAGATACGCAGTATTTT.

V is TRBV6-6 and J is TRBJ2-2; 12 bases are shared with TRBD2. CDR3 length equals 16 residues. Germline values: CDR1 MNHNY, CDR2 SVGAGI (reference sequence). Trimming cost V 6 bases and J 4 bases; bases outside gene matches: 6. CDR3 protein: CASRQLAGGGTGELFF. Written as DNA, the CDR3 is TGTGCCAGCAGACAACTAGCGGGAGGCGGCACCGGGGAGCTGTTTTTT.

V and J are TRBV5-4 and TRBJ1-1; D gene unclear. The CDR3 spans 13 residues. Germline values: CDR1 SGHNT, CDR2 YYREEE (reference sequence). Trimming removed 0 bases from V and 5 bases from J, with 8 bases in between. The DNA for the CDR3 is TGTGCCAGCAGCTTGGACGGGGTGACTGAAGCTTTCTTT. Residues: CASSLDGVTEAFF.

The rearrangement uses TRBV18 and TRBJ2-5, with D unresolved. The germline V gene encodes CDR1 KGHSH and CDR2 LQKENI. Between the trimmed V and J ends, which lost 3 bases and 2 bases, there was a span of 16 bases. CDR3 length equals 16 residues. In DNA form, the CDR3 reads TGTGCCAGCTCACCTCTCGACCACGGCGGTCAAGAGACCCAGTACTTC. It translates to CASSPLDHGGQETQYF.

DNA for the CDR3: TGTGCCTGGCTAACAGCTGCATGGGCCGGGGAGCTGTTTTTT. Translation: CAWLTAAWAGELFF. The gene calls are TRBV30 and TRBJ2-2; the D is unclear. Trimming removed 5 bases at V and 6 bases at J, with 16 bases between. The germline V gene encodes CDR1 GTSNPN and CDR2 SVGIG (reference sequence). This CDR3 has 14 amino acids.

The V and J genes are TRBV5-8 and TRBJ1-4; unclear D gene. The CDR3 length is 15 residues. V lost 3 bases and J 3 bases, leaving 12 bases between the germline ends. Germline lookup yields CDR1 SGHTS and CDR2 YDEGEE. CDR3 in DNA: TGTGCCAGCAGCTCCGGCCAGCGGGCTAATGAAAAACTGTTTTTT. It is translated as CASSSGQRANEKLFF.

The CDR3 nucleotides are TGTGCCAGCAGCCCGGACAGATCTAACTATGGCTACACCTTC. It translates to CASSPDRSNYGYTF. This rearrangement joins TRBV13 to TRBJ1-2, with a weak D call TRBD1 (6 bases). V lost 5 bases, J lost 0 bases, and 10 bases lay in between. The CDR3 sequence is 14 residues long. Germline lookup yields CDR1 PRHDT and CDR2 FYEKMQ (reference sequence).

This clone has a single count. The chain joins TRBV11-3 to TRBJ2-3; D unresolved. Trimming stripped 5 bases from V and 3 bases from J, with 15 bases between. The CDR3 sequence is 15 residues long. The germline CDR1 and CDR2 sequences are SGHNT and YENEEA. The chain's CDR3 is CASSRGRLTTDTQYF. CDR3 bases: TGTGCCAGCAGCCGAGGACGCTTAACGACAGATACGCAGTATTTT. The full variable domain, in which reference TRBV11-3 and TRBJ2-3 provide the parts outside the CDR3, is EAGVVQSPRYKIIEKKQPVAFWCNPISGHNTLYWYLQNLGQGPELLIRYENEEAVDDSQLPKDRFSAERLKGVDSTLKIQPAELGDSAVYLCASSRGRLTTDTQYFGPGTRLTVL.

This chain uses TRBV2 with TRBJ1-1; 7 bases map to TRBD1. From germline, CDR1 is SNHLY and CDR2 FYNNEI. Losses at the gene ends were 7 bases for V and 4 bases for J; bases not matched to a gene: 12. The CDR3 is 15 residues long. CDR3 sequence: CASKLIRQGTTEAFF. DNA of the CDR3: TGTGCCAGCAAGCTCATTCGACAGGGAACCACTGAAGCTTTCTTT. The full variable domain, in which reference TRBV2 and TRBJ1-1 provide the parts outside the CDR3, is EPEVTQTPSHQVTQMGQEVILRCVPISNHLYFYWYRQILGQKVEFLVSFYNNEISEKSEIFDDQFSVERPDGSNFTLKIRSTKLEDSAMYFCASKLIRQGTTEAFFGQGTRLTVV.

This clone was observed once. This chain uses TRBV5-1 with TRBJ1-1, with 8 bases that match TRBD1. The trim removed 0 bases at V and 5 bases at J, leaving 6 bases unmatched. CDR3 length: 15 amino acids. Germline V gives CDR1 SGHRS, CDR2 YFSETQ. Here the CDR3 reads CASSLGQGAQTEAFF. CDR3 DNA sequence: TGCGCCAGCAGCTTGGGTCAGGGGGCGCAGACTGAAGCTTTCTTT.

The chain links TRBV7-9 to TRBJ2-2; no clear D. CDR1 and CDR2 from the germline V gene are SEHNR and FQNEAQ (reference sequence). This CDR3 is built from 15 residues. The ends were cut back, 5 bases at V and 1 base at J, with 11 bases in the middle. DNA of the CDR3: TGTGCCAGCAGCCAAGGGCTAGGGAACACCGGGGAGCTGTTTTTT. This translates into CASSQGLGNTGELFF.

CDR3 nucleotides: TGTGCCAGCAGTTACGGAGGAACTGAAGCTTTCTTT. Its translation: CASSYGGTEAFF. The rearrangement uses TRBV6-5 and TRBJ1-1; D is undetermined. The V end lost 2 bases, the J end lost 5 bases, and 6 bases lay between the germline ends. The germline CDR1 and CDR2 sequences are MNHEY and SVGAGI. The CDR3 sequence is 12 residues long.

This sequence joins TRBV11-3 and TRBJ1-1; no clear D. The CDR3 extends over 15 amino acids. V lost 1 base, J lost 0 bases, and 9 bases lay in between. CDR1 and CDR2 from the germline V gene are SGHNT and YENEEA. CDR3 DNA: TGTGCCAGCAGCTTAGGCCGCGGGATGAACACTGAAGCTTTCTTT. Translation gives CASSLGRGMNTEAFF.